Presented here are 21 T cell receptor beta chains from one specimen sequenced in a study of identical twins. TCRdb recomputed calls from the 5' RACE reads with MiXCR, one row per CDR3 protein. The sample shows about 570,000 distinct CDR3 sequences, nearly 10% of them seen only once. These data also formed part of another study, on yellow fever vaccine responses in identical twins.

The specimen was PBMCs. All receptors derive from a woman younger than 30 in good health.

In this sample, this clonotype turned up a few times. The rearrangement joins TRBV15 to TRBJ2-1, with 7 bases matching TRBD2. CDR3 length: 18 residues. V was clipped by 3 bases and J by 9 bases; unmatched bases: 20. Germline values: CDR1 LNHNV, CDR2 YYDKDF (reference sequence). CDR3 amino acids: CATSSVQGTTIKITEQFF. In nucleotides, the CDR3 is TGTGCCACCAGCAGCGTACAAGGGACTACGATAAAAATCACTGAGCAGTTCTTC.

The CDR3 sequence: CATSAPYEGGEQYF. In DNA, the CDR3 is TGTGCCACCAGCGCGCCGTATGAGGGGGGCGAGCAGTACTTC. The chain recombines TRBV24-1 with TRBJ2-7; D is perhaps TRBD1 or TRBD2 (6 bases each). The CDR3 is made up of 14 amino acids. The V and J ends lost 7 bases and 6 bases respectively, with 18 bases between them. CDR1 is KGHDR, CDR2 SFDVKD, per germline.

This clonotype was recorded many times. The chain combines TRBV15 with TRBJ2-3, with D uncertain. Trimming stripped 5 bases from V and 6 bases from J, with 21 bases between. The V gene's germline CDR1 is LNHNV and CDR2 YYDKDF (reference sequence). CDR3 size: 16 residues. The DNA for the CDR3 is TGTGCCACCAGCTCCCCCCTGGTCCCCCGAACGGATACGCAGTATTTT. Translated: CATSSPLVPRTDTQYF.

This clonotype occurred many times. The chain couples TRBV12-3 or TRBV12-4 to TRBJ2-7; weak D call: TRBD1 (6 bases). CDR3 length: 15 residues. Trimming shortened V by 3 bases and J by 5 bases, and 17 bases separated the two germline ends. The CDR3 region is CASSFVAGEGDEQYF. The CDR3 bases are TGTGCCAGCAGTTTCGTGGCAGGGGAAGGTGACGAGCAGTACTTC.

This clonotype was counted between two and nine times. The genes are TRBV4-1 and TRBJ2-3; D is possibly TRBD2 (6 bases). Trimming took 1 base from V and 0 from J, leaving 8 bases between them. The germline V gene encodes CDR1 MGHRA and CDR2 YSYEKL. This CDR3 contains 15 residues. The CDR3 here is CASSQVSGSTDTQYF. DNA of the CDR3: TGCGCCAGCAGCCAAGTAAGCGGGAGCACAGATACGCAGTATTTT.

This clonotype turned up a few times. The gene calls are TRBV25-1 and TRBJ2-5; no definite D call. The germline V and J ends were trimmed by 1 base and 1 base, with 10 bases remaining between them. The CDR3 loop spans 15 amino acids. Per germline, CDR1 MGHDK and CDR2 SYGVNS. CDR3 DNA: TGTGCCAGCAGTGAATCGGGCCACGGCCAAGAGACCCAGTACTTC. This sequence encodes CASSESGHGQETQYF.

The table lists this clonotype with many counts. The chain links TRBV12-3 or TRBV12-4 to TRBJ2-7; 12 bases agree with TRBD2. This CDR3 is 15 amino acids long. Trimming took 7 bases from V and 4 from J; bases not matched to a gene: 8. CDR3 protein: CASTPGLAGRYEQYF. The CDR3 nucleotides are TGTGCCAGCACCCCGGGACTAGCGGGTAGATACGAGCAGTACTTC.

The chain is built from TRBV10-3 and TRBJ2-1; D may be TRBD2 (7 bases). CDR1 is ENHRY, CDR2 SYGVKD, per germline. The V end was cut by 1 base, the J end by 7 bases, with 20 bases between. The CDR3 is 17 residues long. Here the CDR3 reads CAISEFQWGGFGNEQFF. The CDR3 coding sequence is TGTGCCATCAGTGAGTTCCAGTGGGGGGGCTTTGGAAATGAGCAGTTCTTC.

This clonotype was counted many times. V and J are TRBV27 and TRBJ2-7, with TRBD1 matching 7 bases. V was pared by 2 bases and J by 4 bases, with 2 bases of the junction left unmatched. The germline V gene has CDR1 MNHEY and CDR2 SMNVEV (reference sequence). The CDR3 consists of 13 residues. CDR3 sequence (DNA): TGTGCCAGCAGTTTAAAGGACAGGTACGAGCAGTACTTC. Translation gives CASSLKDRYEQYF.

The chain has TRBV7-9 and TRBJ2-3, with D perhaps assigned TRBD1 or TRBD2 (6 bases each). There are 16 residues in the CDR3. Germline CDR1 SEHNR, CDR2 FQNEAQ (reference sequence). V lost 5 bases to trimming and J lost 1 base, with 16 bases between them. In nucleotides, the CDR3 is TGTGCCAGCAGCCGGGGGCAACCCTCGGGCACAGATACGCAGTATTTT. Residues: CASSRGQPSGTDTQYF.

This clonotype was recorded a few times. This sequence joins TRBV12-3 or TRBV12-4 and TRBJ2-1, with D perhaps being TRBD1 or TRBD2 (6 bases each). V was trimmed by 6 bases and J by 2 bases, leaving 14 bases between them. The CDR3 contains 15 residues. CDR3 in DNA: TGTGCCAGCAGCTATCTAGGGGGGACCTACAATGAGCAGTTCTTC. It encodes CASSYLGGTYNEQFF.

This clonotype showed up many times. J is TRBJ2-5 and V is TRBV27; D is perhaps TRBD1 or TRBD2 (5 bases each). CDR1 and CDR2 from the germline V gene are MNHEY and SMNVEV (reference sequence). Trimming shortened V by 3 bases and J by 5 bases, and 13 bases separated the two germline ends. This CDR3 has 14 amino acids. CDR3 sequence: CASSLRGRAETQYF. In DNA form, the CDR3 reads TGTGCCAGCAGTTTGAGGGGCAGGGCTGAGACCCAGTACTTC.

At least ten counts were recorded for this clonotype. This chain links TRBV28 with TRBJ1-1; no firm D call. Germline V gene lookup returns CDR1 MDHEN and CDR2 SYDVKM. This CDR3 is built from 12 residues. V lost 2 bases and J lost 6, with 7 bases in between. CDR3 in amino acids: CASSLGAPEAFF. Written as DNA, the CDR3 is TGTGCCAGCAGTTTAGGTGCCCCTGAAGCTTTCTTT.

This clonotype was picked up a small number of times. This chain connects TRBV7-2 to TRBJ1-1; possibly TRBD1 for D (5 bases). The CDR3 has 13 residues. Germline values: CDR1 SGHTA, CDR2 FQGNSA. Trimming took off 1 base at V and 8 bases at J, with 11 bases between the two ends. CDR3 region: CASSLVTGREAFF. CDR3 DNA sequence: TGTGCCAGCAGCTTAGTTACAGGCAGGGAAGCTTTCTTT.

The CDR3 nucleotides read TGTGCCAGCAGTTTCGGGGGGAAGGATTCACCCCTCCACTTT. This sequence encodes CASSFGGKDSPLHF. The chain couples TRBV12-3 or TRBV12-4 to TRBJ1-6, with D tentatively TRBD1 (5 bases). Trimming took off 3 bases at V and 8 bases at J, with 11 bases between the two ends. The CDR3 is 14 residues long.

This clonotype occurred many times. The V call is TRBV7-9, the J call TRBJ1-3; D is unresolved. The CDR3 totals 15 residues. Germline CDR1 and CDR2: SEHNR and FQNEAQ (reference sequence). The germline V and J ends were trimmed by 0 bases and 4 bases, with 10 bases remaining between them. In DNA form, the CDR3 reads TGTGCCAGCAGCTTAGCCCCCTTGGACGGAAACACCATATATTTT. It codes for CASSLAPLDGNTIYF.

This clonotype appeared a few times. The rearrangement joins TRBV7-9 to TRBJ2-5, with D uncertain. Germline values: CDR1 SEHNR, CDR2 FQNEAQ (reference sequence). The CDR3 consists of 14 residues. V was cut by 5 bases and J by 2 bases, with 12 bases left in between. The CDR3, as DNA: TGTGCCAGCAGCCCCAACGACGGACAAGAGACCCAGTACTTC. Encoded protein: CASSPNDGQETQYF.

This clonotype was counted only a few times. This chain joins TRBV9 and TRBJ2-7; unclear D gene. Germline V gene sequence: CDR1 SGDLS, CDR2 YYNGEE. The CDR3 spans 14 residues. The germline V and J ends were trimmed by 0 bases and 7 bases, with 14 bases remaining between them. The CDR3 DNA reads TGTGCCAGCAGCGTAGATGGGTCCTTCGTAGAGCAGTACTTC. The encoded protein is CASSVDGSFVEQYF.

This chain joins TRBV6-5 and TRBJ2-3; D remains ambiguous. Germline-derived CDR1 and CDR2 are MNHEY and SVGAGI. Trimming took off 2 bases at V and 1 base at J, with 10 bases between the two ends. The CDR3 totals 15 residues. CDR3 DNA: TGTGCCAGCAGTTACCGACGGGCAGGCACAGATACGCAGTATTTT. This gives the protein CASSYRRAGTDTQYF.

This clonotype was picked up a small number of times. V usage is TRBV25-1 and J usage is TRBJ2-2; 8 nucleotides line up with TRBD1. The CDR3 spans 13 residues. Germline V lookup: CDR1 MGHDK, CDR2 SYGVNS. J was trimmed by 7 bases and V by 8 bases; bases with no gene match: 6. The CDR3: CASWSGGLGELFF. The DNA for the CDR3 is TGTGCCAGCTGGTCAGGGGGCCTCGGGGAGCTGTTTTTT.

This clonotype appeared a few times. The J gene is TRBJ2-7, the V gene TRBV14; TRBD1 is a possible D gene (6 bases). Trimming took 0 bases from V and 2 from J, leaving 11 bases between them. The germline gives CDR1 SGHDN, CDR2 FVKESK. This CDR3 is built from 15 residues. CDR3 coding DNA: TGTGCCAGCAGCCAAGAACAGGGAGCCACCTACGAGCAGTACTTC. Protein: CASSQEQGATYEQYF.